These T cell receptor beta chains were read from a single sample in a study of blood T cells in healthy people across ages. TCRdb re-called the 5' RACE reads through MiXCR, storing one row per CDR3 protein. Among about 1,500,000 distinct CDR3 sequences listed, roughly 28% were seen once. Source material: blood. Receptors were obtained from a woman younger than 45 in good health. CDR3s include the opening cysteine and the closing phenylalanine or tryptophan. D genes are given only for firm matches. Clone size, where shown, is once, few, many, or a class for clones that have expanded.

cdr3_nt	cdr3_aa	d_call	v_call	j_call	clone_size
TGTGCCAGCAGCCCACAGCGGGGGCGGCTAGAGACCCAGTACTTC	CASSPQRGRLETQYF	TRBD2	TRBV7-3	TRBJ2-5	few
TGCGCCAGCAGCTTGGAGCCTACCACCTACGAGCAGTACTTC	CASSLEPTTYEQYF	NA	TRBV5-1	TRBJ2-7	few
TGCGCCAGCAGTTTCCGCGAACCTACCGGGGAGCTGTTTTTT	CASSFREPTGELFF	NA	TRBV5-1	TRBJ2-2	few
TGCAGTGCCCAGGGGGAGACTGAAGCTTTCTTT	CSAQGETEAFF	TRBD1	TRBV20-1	TRBJ1-1	NA
TGCAGCGTAAGATCCCCAATTAACTCCTACAATGAGCAGTTCTTC	CSVRSPINSYNEQFF	NA	TRBV29-1	TRBJ2-1	NA
TGTGCCAGCAGCTTAGGGCAGGTCAATGAGCAGTTCTTC	CASSLGQVNEQFF	NA	TRBV5-1	TRBJ2-1	many
TGTGCCAGCAGTGAATCTGGAACAGGGATAAGGACAGATACGCAGTATTTT	CASSESGTGIRTDTQYF	NA	TRBV25-1	TRBJ2-3	NA
TGTGCCAGCAGTTACTCGATGCGCACTGAAGCTTTCTTT	CASSYSMRTEAFF	NA	TRBV6-5	TRBJ1-1	many
TGCAGCGTTGAGTGGCCGGAGAACACCGGGGAGCTGTTTTTT	CSVEWPENTGELFF	NA	TRBV29-1	TRBJ2-2	NA
TGTGCCATCAGGTTTTTGGACGTTATTCAGCCCCAGCATTTT	CAIRFLDVIQPQHF	NA	TRBV10-3	TRBJ1-5	NA
TGTGCCAGCAGCTTAAGCACGGGCCAGCCCCAGCATTTT	CASSLSTGQPQHF	NA	TRBV7-6	TRBJ1-5	NA
TGTGCCAGCAGCTTAGGGCCCATGACCTACGAGCAGTACTTC	CASSLGPMTYEQYF	NA	TRBV7-2	TRBJ2-7	NA
TGCGCCAGCGGGGGGCCGATTGCAACTAATGAAAAACTGTTTTTT	CASGGPIATNEKLFF	NA	TRBV4-1	TRBJ1-4	few
TGTGCCAGCAGCCAACCCAGCGGGAGGAACAATGAGCAGTTCTTC	CASSQPSGRNNEQFF	TRBD2	TRBV28	TRBJ2-1	few
TGCGCCAGCAGTGAATCGGCAGACTATGGCTACACCTTC	CASSESADYGYTF	NA	TRBV10-1	TRBJ1-2	few
TGTGCCAGCAGCTTCAAGCGGAGCTCCTACAATGAGCAGTTCTTC	CASSFKRSSYNEQFF	NA	TRBV5-6	TRBJ2-1	many
TGTGCCGGATCCGTAGAGCGCACTGAAGCTTTCTTT	CAGSVERTEAFF	NA	TRBV7-9	TRBJ1-1	NA
TGTGCCAGCAGTTTGGGGGTTTCCGGTTCGGCAGATACGCAGTATTTT	CASSLGVSGSADTQYF	NA	TRBV27	TRBJ2-3	few
TGTGCCAGCAGCCTGGGGCAGTCCAAGTACTTC	CASSLGQSKYF	NA	TRBV12-3/TRBV12-4	TRBJ2-7	many
TGCAGCGTTACACCAGGGACCGGGGAGCTGTTTTTT	CSVTPGTGELFF	NA	TRBV29-1	TRBJ2-2	once
TGTGCCACCAGCAGGGACCAGCGGGAGGGGAGAGGGGAGACCCAGTACTTC	CATSRDQREGRGETQYF	TRBD2	TRBV15	TRBJ2-5	few
TGCGCCAGCAGCCAAGATGGCACAAGCCTCGGAAACACCATATATTTT	CASSQDGTSLGNTIYF	NA	TRBV4-1	TRBJ1-3	few
TGCAGTGCTAGAGATGGGCGCAATGAGCAGTTCTTC	CSARDGRNEQFF	NA	TRBV20-1	TRBJ2-1	few
TGTGCCAGCAGTTTATTCGGGGGAGGGACTGAAGCTTTCTTT	CASSLFGGGTEAFF	NA	TRBV12-3/TRBV12-4	TRBJ1-1	NA
TGTGCCAGCAGTGGTGTCCAGACCACCTACGAGCAGTACTTC	CASSGVQTTYEQYF	NA	TRBV2	TRBJ2-7	NA
TGCAGCGTCGGAGGACTAGCGGGGGGACACGAGCAGTACTTC	CSVGGLAGGHEQYF	TRBD2	TRBV29-1	TRBJ2-7	few
TGTGCCAGCAGTGAGGAACGGGCTGTGGAAACCCAGTACTTC	CASSEERAVETQYF	NA	TRBV2	TRBJ2-5	many
TGCAGTGCTAGGACTAGCGGGAGGACCTATGAGCAGTTCTTC	CSARTSGRTYEQFF	TRBD2	TRBV20-1	TRBJ2-1	few
TGTGCCAGCAGTTTATGGACTAGTGGGGGGGCATCGAAGACCCAGTACTTC	CASSLWTSGGASKTQYF	NA	TRBV28	TRBJ2-5	NA
TGCAGCGTTGGTAGGGGGGGTGTAACCCTCCAAGAGACCCAGTACTTC	CSVGRGGVTLQETQYF	NA	TRBV29-1	TRBJ2-5	NA
TGCGCCAGCAGCTTGGACAGCCTAACTTCCCAGTACTTC	CASSLDSLTSQYF	NA	TRBV5-1	TRBJ2-4	few
TGTGCCAGCAGACCAAACACAGGGGGGGTCTACGAGCAGTACTTC	CASRPNTGGVYEQYF	NA	TRBV11-2	TRBJ2-7	NA